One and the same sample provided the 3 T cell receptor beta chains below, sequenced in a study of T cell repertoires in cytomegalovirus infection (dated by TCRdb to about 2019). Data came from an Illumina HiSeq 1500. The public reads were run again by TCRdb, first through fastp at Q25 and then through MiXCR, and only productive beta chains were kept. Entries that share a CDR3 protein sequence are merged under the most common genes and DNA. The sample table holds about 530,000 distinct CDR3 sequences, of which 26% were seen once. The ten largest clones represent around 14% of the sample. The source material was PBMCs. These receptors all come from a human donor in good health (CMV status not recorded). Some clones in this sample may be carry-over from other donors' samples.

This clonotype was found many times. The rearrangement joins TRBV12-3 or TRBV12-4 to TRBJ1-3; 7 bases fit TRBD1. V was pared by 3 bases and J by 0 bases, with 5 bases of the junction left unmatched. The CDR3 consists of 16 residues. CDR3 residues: CASSFGAGGSGNTIYF. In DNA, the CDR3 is TGTGCCAGCAGTTTCGGGGCAGGGGGCTCTGGAAACACCATATATTTT.

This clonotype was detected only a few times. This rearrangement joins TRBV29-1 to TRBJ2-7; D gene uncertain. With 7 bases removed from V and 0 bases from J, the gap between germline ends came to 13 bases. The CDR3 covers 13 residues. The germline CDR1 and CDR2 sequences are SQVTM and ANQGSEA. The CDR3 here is CSARPRGSYEQYF. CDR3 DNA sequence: TGCAGCGCCCGACCTCGCGGCTCCTACGAGCAGTACTTC.

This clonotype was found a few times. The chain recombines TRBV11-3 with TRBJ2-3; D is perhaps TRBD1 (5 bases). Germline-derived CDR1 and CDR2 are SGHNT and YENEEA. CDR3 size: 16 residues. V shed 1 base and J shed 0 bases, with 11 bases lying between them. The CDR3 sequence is CASSLGGSESTDTQYF. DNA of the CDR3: TGTGCCAGCAGCTTAGGGGGCAGCGAAAGCACAGATACGCAGTATTTT.